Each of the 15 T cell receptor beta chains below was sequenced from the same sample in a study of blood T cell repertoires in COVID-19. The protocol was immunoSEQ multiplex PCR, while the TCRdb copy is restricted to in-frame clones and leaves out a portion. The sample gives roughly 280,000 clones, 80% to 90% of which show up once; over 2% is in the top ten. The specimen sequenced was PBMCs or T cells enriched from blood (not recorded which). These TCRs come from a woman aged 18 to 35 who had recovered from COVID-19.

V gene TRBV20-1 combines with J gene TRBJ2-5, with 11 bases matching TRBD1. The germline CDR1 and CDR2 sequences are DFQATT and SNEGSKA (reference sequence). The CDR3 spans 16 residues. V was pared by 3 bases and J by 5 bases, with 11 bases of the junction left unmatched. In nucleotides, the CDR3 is TGCAGTGCTAGTCCCGGGACAGGGGGTGTGATGGAGACCCAGTACTTC. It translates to CSASPGTGGVMETQYF.

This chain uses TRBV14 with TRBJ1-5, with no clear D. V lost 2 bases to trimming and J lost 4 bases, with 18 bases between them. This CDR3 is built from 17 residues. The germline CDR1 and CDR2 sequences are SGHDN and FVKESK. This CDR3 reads CASSQPRRRVHNQPQHF. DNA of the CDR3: TGTGCCAGCAGCCAACCCCGGAGGAGGGTCCATAATCAGCCCCAGCATTTT. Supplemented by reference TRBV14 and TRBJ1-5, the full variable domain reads EAGVTQFPSHSVIEKGQTVTLRCDPISGHDNLYWYRRVMGKEIKFLLHFVKESKQDESGMPNNRFLAERTGGTYSTLKVQPAELEDSGVYFCASSQPRRRVHNQPQHFGDGTRLSIL.

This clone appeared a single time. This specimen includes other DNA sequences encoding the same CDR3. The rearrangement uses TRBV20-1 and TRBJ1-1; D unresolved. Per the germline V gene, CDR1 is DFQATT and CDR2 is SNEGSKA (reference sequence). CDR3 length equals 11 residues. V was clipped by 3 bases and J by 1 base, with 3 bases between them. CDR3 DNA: TGCAGTGCTAGTCGGAACACTGAAGCTTTCTTT. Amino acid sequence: CSASRNTEAFF.

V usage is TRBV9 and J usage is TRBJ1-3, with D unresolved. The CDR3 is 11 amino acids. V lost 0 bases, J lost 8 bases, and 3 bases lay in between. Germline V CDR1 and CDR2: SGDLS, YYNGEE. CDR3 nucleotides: TGTGCCAGCAGCGTAGCAGACACCATATATTTT. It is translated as CASSVADTIYF.

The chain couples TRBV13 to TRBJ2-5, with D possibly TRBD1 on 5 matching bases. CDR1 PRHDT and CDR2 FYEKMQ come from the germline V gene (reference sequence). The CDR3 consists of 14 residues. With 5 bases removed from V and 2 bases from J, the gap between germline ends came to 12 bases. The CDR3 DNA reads TGTGCCAGCAGCATTCAGGGCAAACAAGAGACCCAGTACTTC. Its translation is CASSIQGKQETQYF.

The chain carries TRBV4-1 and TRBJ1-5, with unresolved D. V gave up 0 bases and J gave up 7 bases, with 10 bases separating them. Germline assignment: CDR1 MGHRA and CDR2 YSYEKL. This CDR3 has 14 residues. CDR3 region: CASSQDPGKQPQHF. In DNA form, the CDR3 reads TGCGCCAGCAGCCAAGATCCGGGGAAACAGCCCCAGCATTTT.

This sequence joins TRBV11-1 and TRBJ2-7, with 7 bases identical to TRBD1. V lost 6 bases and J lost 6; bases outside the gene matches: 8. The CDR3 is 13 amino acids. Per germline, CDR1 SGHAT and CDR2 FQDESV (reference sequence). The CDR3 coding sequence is TGTGCCAGCAGTCCCGACAGGGTCGGCGAGCAGTACTTC. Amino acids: CASSPDRVGEQYF.

The CDR3 nucleotides are TGTGCCAGCAGCTTATGGAAAGGGAGTGATTCACCCCTCCACTTT. The encoded protein is CASSLWKGSDSPLHF. This chain links TRBV7-8 with TRBJ1-6; D is uncertain. This CDR3 spans 15 amino acids. The V end was cut by 2 bases, the J end by 8 bases, with 13 bases between. CDR1 and CDR2 (germline): SGHVS, FQNEAQ. Complete variable domain (other parts from reference TRBV7-8 and TRBJ1-6): GAGVSQSPRYKVAKRGQDVALRCDPISGHVSLFWYQQALGQGPEFLTYFQNEAQLDKSGLPSDRFFAERPEGSVSTLKIQRTQQEDSAVYLCASSLWKGSDSPLHFGNGTRLTVT.

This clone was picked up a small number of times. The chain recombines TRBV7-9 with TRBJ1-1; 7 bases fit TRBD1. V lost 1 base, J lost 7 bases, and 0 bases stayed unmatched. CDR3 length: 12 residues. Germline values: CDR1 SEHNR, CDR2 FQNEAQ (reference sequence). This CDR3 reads CASSLGQGEAFF. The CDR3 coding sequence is TGTGCCAGCAGCTTAGGACAGGGTGAAGCTTTCTTT.

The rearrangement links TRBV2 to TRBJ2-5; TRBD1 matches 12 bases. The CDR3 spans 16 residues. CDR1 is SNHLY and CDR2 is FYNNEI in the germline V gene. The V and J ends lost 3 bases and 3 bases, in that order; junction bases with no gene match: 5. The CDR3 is CASSDPGQGAKETQYF. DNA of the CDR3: TGTGCCAGCAGTGACCCGGGACAGGGGGCGAAAGAGACCCAGTACTTC.

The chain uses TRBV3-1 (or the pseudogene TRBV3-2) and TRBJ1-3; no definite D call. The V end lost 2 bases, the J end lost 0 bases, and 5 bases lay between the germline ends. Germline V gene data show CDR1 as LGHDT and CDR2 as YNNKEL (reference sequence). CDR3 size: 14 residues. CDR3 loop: CASSQRSSGNTIYF. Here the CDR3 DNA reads TGTGCCAGCAGCCAAAGGAGCTCTGGAAACACCATATATTTT.

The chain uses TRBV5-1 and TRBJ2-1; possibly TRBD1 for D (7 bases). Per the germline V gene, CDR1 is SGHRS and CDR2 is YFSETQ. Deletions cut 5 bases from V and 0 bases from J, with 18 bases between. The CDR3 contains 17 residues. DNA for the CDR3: TGCGCCAGCAGTTTAGTCCCAGGGGGGAGCTCCTACAATGAGCAGTTCTTC. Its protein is CASSLVPGGSSYNEQFF.

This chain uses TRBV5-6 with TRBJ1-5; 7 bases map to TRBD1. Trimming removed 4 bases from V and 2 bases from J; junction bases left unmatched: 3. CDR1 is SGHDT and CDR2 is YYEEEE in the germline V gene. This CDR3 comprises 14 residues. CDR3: CASSTGTGNQPQHF. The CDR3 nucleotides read TGTGCCAGCAGCACCGGGACAGGCAATCAGCCCCAGCATTTT.

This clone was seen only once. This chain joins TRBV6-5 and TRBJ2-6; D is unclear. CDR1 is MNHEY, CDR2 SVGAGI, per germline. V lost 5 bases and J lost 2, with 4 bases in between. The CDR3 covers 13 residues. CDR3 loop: CASSRAGANVLTF. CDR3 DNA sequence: TGTGCCAGCAGTCGAGCTGGGGCCAACGTCCTGACTTTC.

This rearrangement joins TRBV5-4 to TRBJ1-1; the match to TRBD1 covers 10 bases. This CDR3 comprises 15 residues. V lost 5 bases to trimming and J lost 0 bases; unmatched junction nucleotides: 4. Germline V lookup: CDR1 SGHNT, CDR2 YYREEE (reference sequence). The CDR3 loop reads CASRTGTGVNTEAFF. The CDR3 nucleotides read TGTGCCAGCAGGACCGGGACAGGGGTGAACACTGAAGCTTTCTTT.